This T cell receptor beta chain was obtained from a study of cytomegalovirus exposure and HLA in healthy donors. Study observations and caveats: Overall, approximately 150 TCR beta chains were annotated as cytomegalovirus-associated. Some V segments could not be told apart, so they were left out, TRBV6-2 and TRBV6-3 among them. Later work found that TCR association rates differed between HLA loci; DRB1 had the most and HLA-C the fewest.

This CDR3 spans 15 amino acids. The V gene's germline CDR1 is MNHEY and CDR2 SVGAGI. V was pared by 2 bases and J by 2 bases, with 11 bases between. A word on this clone: As yet, its antigen is unknown.

PCR involved 60 Vbeta and 13 Jbeta primers. This table comes from immunoSEQ multiplex PCR, and its TCRdb copy is limited to in-frame clones, with some not included. The data contain 220,000 or so clones, 79% of them seen just once; the ten biggest clones take up roughly 1.5%. This TCR was recovered from a man aged 50-60 years in good health and CMV-seronegative. The specimen sequenced was PBMCs. This sequence joins TRBV6-5 and TRBJ2-3; D may be TRBD2 (5 bases). CDR3 sequence (DNA): TGTGCCAGCAGTTACAGTGGTAGCGACACAGATACGCAGTATTTT. This gives the protein CASSYSGSDTDTQYF.